This T cell receptor beta chain was identified during a study of blood T cell repertoires in COVID-19 (dated by TCRdb to the early 2020s). Regarding the complete study: Samples covering the acute and convalescent phases of COVID-19 were provided by collaborators in the United States, Italy and Spain. Where available, HLA class I and class II types were obtained from metadata supplied by the sample provider rather than from assay-based typing. The repertoires were made available in a free public database intended to serve as a resource for research on the immune response to SARS-CoV-2. Nearly every sample came with metadata listing a de-identified subject ID, COVID-19 status, age in years and sex. The dataset comprised deeply sampled blood TCRbeta repertoires from subjects exposed to, actively infected with, or recovered from COVID-19. Samples were obtained from the ongoing ImmuneRACE study (first 160 participants) and from about 1,300 subjects provided by 6 global collaborators. The material from the prospective study consisted of cDNA or gDNA derived from T cells, B-cell-depleted T cells, or PBMCs.

Participants in the prospective study were enrolled through a virtual design, were aged 18 to 89 years, and lived in approximately 25 United States geographic areas. In the prospective study, participants were assigned to cohorts based on the clinical history participants reported in a screening survey and a study questionnaire. ImmuneRACE Cohort 3 recovered participants were defined by two consecutive negative NP/OP PCR tests, healthcare professional clearance, or symptom resolution. Mobile phlebotomists in the prospective study collected whole blood, serum and a nasopharyngeal or oropharyngeal swab from every participant. Over an approximately 2-month period, participants in the prospective study had the option of providing additional blood draws and questionnaires. Prospective study blood samples were shipped either frozen or at room temperature before DNA extraction. Overall study outcomes, separate from this receptor: Clinical and demographic metadata were provided uncurated, with the amount varying by source and participant.

V is cut by 3 bases and J by 5 bases, and the space between the germline ends is 19 bases. The CDR3 runs 17 amino acids, cysteine and phenylalanine included. The kept DNA is CDR3 alone, 51 bases in frame from the first base. CDR1 and CDR2 are read off the germline V gene as MGHRA and YSYEKL. About this clone itself: Its antigen has not been determined. No clone much larger than this one lies a single base away; base qualities are absent.

The immunoSEQ Assay, a bias-controlled multiplex PCR, was used to amplify TCRbeta CDR3 regions from genomic DNA. The authors' pipeline ran thus. The number of nucleated cells in each sample was estimated by amplification of reference gene primers within the assay. To quantify the absolute abundance of each unique TCRbeta CDR3 rearrangement, sequence reads were collapsed and filtered. For each sample, productive Simpson clonality was calculated as the square root of Simpson's diversity index over productive rearrangements. What TCRdb holds here is the immuneACCESS table cut down to in-frame rearrangements. Part of the clones is not present; checked against another copy, under half of the missing clones reflect an unresolved V gene, and the others are unexplained. From that table come the V and J calls and clone size; the DNA was used to work out D and trimming. Recorded for this sample are over 250,000 clones; about nine tenths of them occurred a single time. Of the sample, around 9.3% falls within the top ten clones.

This chain is built from TRBV4-1 and TRBJ2-2; matching of 6 bases hints at TRBD2 as the D gene. The TCR originated in a woman aged 18-29 years who had recovered from COVID-19. The sequencing sample was made of PBMCs or T cells enriched from blood (not recorded which). The nucleotides read TGCGCCAGCAGCCACTACCGGGACTCCAGCGGGACCGGGGAGCTGTTTTTT. The resulting protein is CASSHYRDSSGTGELFF.